A selection of T cell receptor beta chains follows, all from one sample in a study of Ad26.COV2.S vaccination and SARS-CoV-2 variants. Some clones are missing from TCRdb's copy, which holds only in-frame ones; the method was immunoSEQ multiplex PCR. Of 400,000 to 500,000 clones detected, approximately 89% appear once; the ten largest clones hold about 2.4%. The sequencing used peripheral blood, collected in a trial of Ad26.COV2.S vaccine versus placebo. Every receptor here comes from a person between 18 and 59 years old who received the Ad26.COV2.S COVID-19 vaccine or a placebo. The CDR3 runs from the conserved cysteine through the conserved F or W. Fields, in order: D gene, J gene, clone size, V gene, CDR3 DNA, CDR3 protein. D genes are given only for firm matches. Size is stated for part of the rows, as once, few or many counts, or as a class when the clone is expanded.

>TRBD1|TRBJ2-4|-|TRBV18
TGTGCCAGCTCACTGGGACAGGGGGCTTCCAAAAACATTCAGTACTTC
CASSLGQGASKNIQYF
>-|TRBJ1-1|-|TRBV14
TGTGCCAGCAGCCACCTCGATGGGGGCCACCGGTTCTTT
CASSHLDGGHRFF
>TRBD1|TRBJ1-1|-|TRBV6-5
TGTGCCAGCAGTTTCGACAGGGTCGGATTACTACCCTTCTTT
CASSFDRVGLLPFF
>-|TRBJ2-7|-|TRBV7-2
TGTGCCAGCAGCTTAGGTGCCTACGAGCAGTACTTC
CASSLGAYEQYF
>TRBD1|TRBJ1-6|once|TRBV5-4
TGTGCCAGCAGCTCATCAAGGACAGGGCAGAATTCACCCCTCCACTTT
CASSSSRTGQNSPLHF
>TRBD1|TRBJ2-5|-|TRBV7-2
TGTGCCAGCAGCTCCGGACAGGGGATAGGAGAGACCCAGTACTTC
CASSSGQGIGETQYF
>-|TRBJ2-5|-|TRBV7-3
TGTGCCAGCAGCTTGTCGGGTATAGAAGAGACCCAGTACTTC
CASSLSGIEETQYF
>-|TRBJ2-1|-|TRBV7-3
TGTGCCAGCAGCTTCCGACCCTGGGTGGATGAGCAGTTCTTC
CASSFRPWVDEQFF
>-|TRBJ1-2|-|TRBV18
TGTGCCAGCTCACCAGCCCAGGGGTACTATGGCTACACCTTC
CASSPAQGYYGYTF
>-|TRBJ2-2|-|TRBV7-2
TGTGCCAGCAGCAATCAGGGCACCGGGGAGCTGTTTTTT
CASSNQGTGELFF
>TRBD2|TRBJ2-3|-|TRBV4-1
TGCGCCAGCAGCCAAGAAGAACTAGCGGGAGGGCTCGGCACAGATACGCAGTATTTT
CASSQEELAGGLGTDTQYF
>-|TRBJ1-2|-|TRBV7-2
TGTGCCAGCAGCCAACGGGTGGGAAACTATGGCTACACCTTC
CASSQRVGNYGYTF
>TRBD2|TRBJ2-1|-|TRBV5-5
TGTGCCAGCAGCCTGGGACTAGCGGACTTAAATGAGCAGTTCTTC
CASSLGLADLNEQFF
>-|TRBJ2-7|few|TRBV7-2
TGTGCCAGCAGCCACGGACTAAGGACCTACGAGCAGTACTTC
CASSHGLRTYEQYF
>-|TRBJ2-1|-|TRBV6-6
TGTGCCAGCAGTTACTCGACCAGCTATCATGAGCAGTTCTTC
CASSYSTSYHEQFF
>-|TRBJ2-6|-|TRBV7-3
TGTGCCAGCAGCTTAGGAGTCTCTGGGGCCAACGTCCTGACTTTC
CASSLGVSGANVLTF
>-|TRBJ1-2|-|TRBV12-3/TRBV12-4
TGTGCCAGCAGTTTGCAAAGCTATGGCTACACCTTC
CASSLQSYGYTF
>-|TRBJ1-1|-|TRBV12-3/TRBV12-4
TGTGCCAGCAGATCAGCGGGGTCTGAAGCTTTCTTT
CASRSAGSEAFF
>TRBD2|TRBJ2-2|few|TRBV27
TGTGCCAGCAGTTTATTTAGCGGGAGTAGGACCGGGGAGCTGTTTTTT
CASSLFSGSRTGELFF
>-|TRBJ2-3|-|TRBV5-1
TGCGCCAGCAGCTCCCGGGACGTCGATGGCACAGATACGCAGTATTTT
CASSSRDVDGTDTQYF
>-|TRBJ1-5|-|TRBV20-1
TGCAGTGCTAGAGGGAATCAGCCCCAGCATTTT
CSARGNQPQHF
>TRBD1|TRBJ2-7|-|TRBV9
TGTGCCAGCAGCGGGCAGGGGGCCCGACAGTACTTC
CASSGQGARQYF
>-|TRBJ2-5|-|TRBV19
TGTGCCAGTATAGGGGCAGCTGAGACCCAGTACTTC
CASIGAAETQYF
>-|TRBJ2-1|few|TRBV3-1/TRBV3-2
TGTGCCAGCAGTCCCGGACTAAGCCGGTACAATGAGCAGTTCTTC
CASSPGLSRYNEQFF
>-|TRBJ2-2|-|TRBV5-8
TGTGCCAGCAGCCCACATCTACCGGACACCGGGGAGCTGTTTTTT
CASSPHLPDTGELFF
>-|TRBJ2-5|once|TRBV11-2
TGTGCCAGCAGCTTGAATGGCGGGACCCAGTACTTC
CASSLNGGTQYF
>TRBD2|TRBJ2-1|-|TRBV28
TGTGCCAGCAGCCCAGCGGGGCTGGATAATGAGCAGTTCTTC
CASSPAGLDNEQFF
>-|TRBJ2-5|-|TRBV7-6
TGTGCCAGCAGCTTAGGGAGAGAGACCCAGTACTTC
CASSLGRETQYF
>-|TRBJ2-1|-|TRBV3-1/TRBV3-2
TGTGCCAGCAGCGGACCGGTGGGACGGAGCGCCTACAATGAGCAGTTCTTC
CASSGPVGRSAYNEQFF
>TRBD1|TRBJ1-1|-|TRBV9
TGTGCCAGCAGCGGGACAGCAGGGGGCACTGAAGCTTTCTTT
CASSGTAGGTEAFF
>-|TRBJ2-6|-|TRBV5-1
TGCGCCAGCAGCTTGTATGGGGCCAACGTCCTGACTTTC
CASSLYGANVLTF
>TRBD2|TRBJ2-5|-|TRBV5-1
TGCGCCAGCAGCTTGGCCCCTAGCGGGGGGAGACAGACCCAGTACTTC
CASSLAPSGGRQTQYF
>-|TRBJ1-2|-|TRBV15
TGTGCCACCAGCAGGAGCAGGGTCAACTATGGCTACACCTTC
CATSRSRVNYGYTF
>-|TRBJ2-1|-|TRBV7-9
TGTGCCAGCAGAAAGGACGGTCAGGGTGACAATGAGCAGTTCTTC
CASRKDGQGDNEQFF
>TRBD1|TRBJ1-5|-|TRBV15
TGTGCCACCAGTCACAGGGGACGTACGATAAGGTTGAGCAATCAGCCCCAGCATTTT
CATSHRGRTIRLSNQPQHF
>-|TRBJ2-1|-|TRBV5-4
TGTGCCAGCAGCTTGGCCTCAGGGTCTAATGAGCAGTTCTTC
CASSLASGSNEQFF
>-|TRBJ2-1|-|TRBV18
TGTGCCAGCTCAGAACAGGGTCGGGAGCAGTTCTTC
CASSEQGREQFF
>-|TRBJ2-1|-|TRBV28
TGTGCCAGCAGTTTCGATCACAATGAGCAGTTCTTC
CASSFDHNEQFF
>TRBD1|TRBJ1-2|-|TRBV4-3
TGCGCCAGCAGCCAAGATGGGGACAGGGCGTACTATGGCTACACCTTC
CASSQDGDRAYYGYTF
>-|TRBJ1-2|-|TRBV7-9
TGTGCCAGCAGCTTAGCGGCCAGGGCCTATGGCTACACCTTC
CASSLAARAYGYTF
>-|TRBJ1-2|-|TRBV5-1
TGCGCCAGCAGCTTGTTTGACAGCTCCTATGGCTACACCTTC
CASSLFDSSYGYTF
>TRBD1|TRBJ2-5|-|TRBV5-1
TGCGCCAGCAGCCCGGGACAGCAAGAGACCCAGTACTTC
CASSPGQQETQYF
>-|TRBJ2-1|-|TRBV14
TGTGCCAGCAGCTTCCGACGGTTAAATGAGCAGTTCTTC
CASSFRRLNEQFF
>-|TRBJ2-7|few|TRBV2
TGTGCCAGCAGTGACCAGGGTATCCCCTACGAGCAGTACTTC
CASSDQGIPYEQYF
>-|TRBJ2-3|-|TRBV18
TGTGCCAGCTCACCTCGAAGTTTAGGGACAGATACGCAGTATTTT
CASSPRSLGTDTQYF
>-|TRBJ1-2|once|TRBV5-1
TGCGCCAGCAGCTTCGGGACAAAAGGTGGCTACACCTTC
CASSFGTKGGYTF
>-|TRBJ1-4|once|TRBV27
TGTGCCAGCAGTTTAGCCGGACATAGGAATGAAAAACTGTTTTTT
CASSLAGHRNEKLFF